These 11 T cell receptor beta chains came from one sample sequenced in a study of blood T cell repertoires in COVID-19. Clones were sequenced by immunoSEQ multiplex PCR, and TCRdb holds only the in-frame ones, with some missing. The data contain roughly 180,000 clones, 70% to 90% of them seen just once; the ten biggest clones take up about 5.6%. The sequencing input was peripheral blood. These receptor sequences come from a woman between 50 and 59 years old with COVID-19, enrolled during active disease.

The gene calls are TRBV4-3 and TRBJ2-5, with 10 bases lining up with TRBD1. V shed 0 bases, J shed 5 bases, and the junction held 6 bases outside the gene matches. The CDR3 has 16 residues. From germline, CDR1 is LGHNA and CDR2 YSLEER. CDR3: CASSQDGTGVGETQYF. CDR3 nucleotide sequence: TGCGCCAGCAGCCAAGACGGGACAGGGGTTGGGGAGACCCAGTACTTC.

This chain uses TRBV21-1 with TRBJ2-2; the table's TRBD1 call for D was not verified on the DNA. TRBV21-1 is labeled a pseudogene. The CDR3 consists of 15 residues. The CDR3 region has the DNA TGTGCCAGCAGCACCGGGACATCGAACACCGGGGAGCTGTTTTTT. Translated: CASSTGTSNTGELFF.

CDR3 coding DNA: TGCAGCGTTGAATTCTGGGAGAAGCAAGAGACCCAGTACTTC. The encoded protein is CSVEFWEKQETQYF. V usage is TRBV29-1 and J usage is TRBJ2-5, with D perhaps TRBD2 (5 bases). The CDR3 sequence is 14 residues long. Germline CDR1 reads SQVTM; CDR2 reads ANQGSEA. V was trimmed by 2 bases and J by 2 bases, leaving 12 bases between them.

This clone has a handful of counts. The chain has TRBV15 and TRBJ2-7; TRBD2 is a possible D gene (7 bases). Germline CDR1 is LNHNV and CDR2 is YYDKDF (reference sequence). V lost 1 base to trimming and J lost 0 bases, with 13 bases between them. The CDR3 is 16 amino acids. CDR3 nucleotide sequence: TGTGCCACCAGCAGAGTTACGGGGGGCAGCTCCTACGAGCAGTACTTC. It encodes CATSRVTGGSSYEQYF. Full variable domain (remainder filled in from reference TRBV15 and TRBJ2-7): DAMVIQNPRYQVTQFGKPVTLSCSQTLNHNVMYWYQQKSSQAPKLLFHYYDKDFNNEADTPDNFQSRRPNTSFCFLDIRSPGLGDTAMYLCATSRVTGGSSYEQYFGPGTRLTVT.

DNA for the CDR3: TGCAGTGCTAGTCGGACCGGGGGGGGCTATGGCTACACCTTC. Protein: CSASRTGGGYGYTF. This rearrangement joins TRBV20-1 to TRBJ1-2; the D gene is possibly TRBD1 (5 bases). V was trimmed by 3 bases and J by 4 bases, leaving 15 bases between them. Germline assignment: CDR1 DFQATT and CDR2 SNEGSKA (reference sequence). CDR3 length: 14 residues.

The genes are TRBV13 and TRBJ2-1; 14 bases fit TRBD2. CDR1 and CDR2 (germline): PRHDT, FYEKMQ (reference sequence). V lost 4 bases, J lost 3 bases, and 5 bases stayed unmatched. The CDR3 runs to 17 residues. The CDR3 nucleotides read TGTGCCAGCAGCTCGAGGACTAGCGGGGGGTTCTACAATGAGCAGTTCTTC. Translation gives CASSSRTSGGFYNEQFF.

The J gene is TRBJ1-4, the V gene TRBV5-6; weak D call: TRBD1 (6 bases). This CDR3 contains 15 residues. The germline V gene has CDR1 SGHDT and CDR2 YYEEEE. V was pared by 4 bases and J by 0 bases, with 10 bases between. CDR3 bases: TGTGCCAGCAGCCCTGGACAGTCAACTAATGAAAAACTGTTTTTT. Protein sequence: CASSPGQSTNEKLFF.

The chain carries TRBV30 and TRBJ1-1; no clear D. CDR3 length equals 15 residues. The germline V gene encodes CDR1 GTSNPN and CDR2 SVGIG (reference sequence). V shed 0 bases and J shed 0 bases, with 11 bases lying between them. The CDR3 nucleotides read TGTGCCTGGAGTGTACGCGCAACTATGAACACTGAAGCTTTCTTT. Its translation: CAWSVRATMNTEAFF.

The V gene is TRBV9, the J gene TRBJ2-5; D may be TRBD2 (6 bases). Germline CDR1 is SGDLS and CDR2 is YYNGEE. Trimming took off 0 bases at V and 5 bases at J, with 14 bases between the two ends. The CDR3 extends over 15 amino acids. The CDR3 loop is CASSVVGGVLETQYF. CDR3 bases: TGTGCCAGCAGCGTAGTCGGCGGGGTCTTGGAGACCCAGTACTTC.

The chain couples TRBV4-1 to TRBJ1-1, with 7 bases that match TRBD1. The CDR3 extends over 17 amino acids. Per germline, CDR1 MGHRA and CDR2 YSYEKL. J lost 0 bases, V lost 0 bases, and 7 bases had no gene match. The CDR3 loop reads CASSQDGAGGMNTEAFF. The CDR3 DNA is TGCGCCAGCAGCCAAGATGGTGCAGGGGGGATGAACACTGAAGCTTTCTTT.

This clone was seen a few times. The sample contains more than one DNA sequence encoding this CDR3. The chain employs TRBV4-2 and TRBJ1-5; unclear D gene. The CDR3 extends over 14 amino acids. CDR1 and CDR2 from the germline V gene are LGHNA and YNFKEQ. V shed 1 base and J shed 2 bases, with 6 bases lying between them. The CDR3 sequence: CASSQGQGNQPQHF. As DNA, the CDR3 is TGTGCCAGCAGCCAAGGTCAGGGCAATCAGCCCCAGCATTTT.